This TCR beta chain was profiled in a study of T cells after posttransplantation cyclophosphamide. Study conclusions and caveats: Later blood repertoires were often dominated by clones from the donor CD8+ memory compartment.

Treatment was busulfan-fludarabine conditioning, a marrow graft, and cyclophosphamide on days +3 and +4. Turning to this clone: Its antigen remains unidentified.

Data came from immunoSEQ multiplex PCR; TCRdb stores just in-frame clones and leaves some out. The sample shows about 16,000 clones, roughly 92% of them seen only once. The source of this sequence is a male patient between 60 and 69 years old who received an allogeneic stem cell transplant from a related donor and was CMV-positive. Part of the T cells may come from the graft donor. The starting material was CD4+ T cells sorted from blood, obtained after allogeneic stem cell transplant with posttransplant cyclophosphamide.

The CDR3 region is CASSLAARNYGYTF. As DNA, the CDR3 is TGTGCCAGCAGCTTGGCGGCCAGGAATTATGGCTACACCTTC. The V and J genes are TRBV5-6 and TRBJ1-2; D ambiguous. Trimming took 0 bases from V and 5 from J, leaving 11 bases between them. This CDR3 has 14 residues. Germline assignment: CDR1 SGHDT and CDR2 YYEEEE. The entire variable domain, with the rest obtained from reference TRBV5-6 and TRBJ1-2, is as follows: DAGVTQSPTHLIKTRGQQVTLRCSPKSGHDTVSWYQQALGQGPQFIFQYYEEEERQRGNFPDRFSGHQFPNYSSELNVNALLLGDSALYLCASSLAARNYGYTFGSGTRLTVV.